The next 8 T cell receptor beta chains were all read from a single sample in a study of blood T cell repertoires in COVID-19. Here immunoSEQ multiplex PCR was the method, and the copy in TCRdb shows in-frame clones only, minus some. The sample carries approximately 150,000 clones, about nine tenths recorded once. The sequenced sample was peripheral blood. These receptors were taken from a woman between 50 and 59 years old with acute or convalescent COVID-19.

The CDR3 spells CAISEWERASYEQYF. The CDR3 DNA is TGTGCCATCAGTGAGTGGGAGCGGGCCTCCTACGAGCAGTACTTC. This sequence joins TRBV10-3 and TRBJ2-7, with TRBD2 as a possible D gene (6 bases). Trimming removed 1 base from V and 0 bases from J, with 10 bases in between. CDR1 ENHRY and CDR2 SYGVKD come from the germline V gene. The CDR3 runs 15 residues.

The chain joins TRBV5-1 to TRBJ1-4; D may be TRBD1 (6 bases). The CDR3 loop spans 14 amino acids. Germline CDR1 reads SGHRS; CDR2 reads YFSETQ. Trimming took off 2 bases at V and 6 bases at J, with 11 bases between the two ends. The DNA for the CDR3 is TGCGCCAGCAGCTTCGGGGGGCTCGATGAAAAACTGTTTTTT. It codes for CASSFGGLDEKLFF.

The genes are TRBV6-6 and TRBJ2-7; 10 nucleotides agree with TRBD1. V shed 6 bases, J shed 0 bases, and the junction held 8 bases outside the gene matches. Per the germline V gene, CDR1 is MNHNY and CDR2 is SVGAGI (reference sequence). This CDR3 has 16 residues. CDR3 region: CASSETGGESSYEQYF. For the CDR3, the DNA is TGTGCCAGCAGCGAGACAGGGGGCGAAAGCTCCTACGAGCAGTACTTC.

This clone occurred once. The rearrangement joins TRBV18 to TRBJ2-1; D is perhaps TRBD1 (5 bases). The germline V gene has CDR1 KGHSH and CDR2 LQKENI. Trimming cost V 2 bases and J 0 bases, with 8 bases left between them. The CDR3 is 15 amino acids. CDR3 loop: CASSPSTGSYNEQFF. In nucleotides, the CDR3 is TGTGCCAGCTCACCAAGTACAGGCTCCTACAATGAGCAGTTCTTC.

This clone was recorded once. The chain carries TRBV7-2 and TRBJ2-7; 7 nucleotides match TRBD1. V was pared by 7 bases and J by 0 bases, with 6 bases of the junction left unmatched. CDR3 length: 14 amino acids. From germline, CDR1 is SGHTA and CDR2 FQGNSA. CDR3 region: CASTHRGSSYEQYF. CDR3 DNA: TGTGCCAGCACCCACAGGGGTTCCTCCTACGAGCAGTACTTC.

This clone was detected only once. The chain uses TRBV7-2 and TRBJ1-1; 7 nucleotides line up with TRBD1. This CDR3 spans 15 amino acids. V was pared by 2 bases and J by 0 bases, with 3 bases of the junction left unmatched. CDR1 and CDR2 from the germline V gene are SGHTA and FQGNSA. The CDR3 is CASSLRGQLNTEAFF. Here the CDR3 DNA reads TGTGCCAGCAGCTTACGGGGACAGCTGAACACTGAAGCTTTCTTT.

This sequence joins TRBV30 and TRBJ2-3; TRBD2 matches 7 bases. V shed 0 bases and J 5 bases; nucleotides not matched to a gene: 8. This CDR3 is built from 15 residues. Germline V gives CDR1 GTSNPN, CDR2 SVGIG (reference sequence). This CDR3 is CAWSVLGRLVDTQYF. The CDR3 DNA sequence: TGTGCCTGGAGTGTGCTCGGGAGGTTGGTAGATACGCAGTATTTT.

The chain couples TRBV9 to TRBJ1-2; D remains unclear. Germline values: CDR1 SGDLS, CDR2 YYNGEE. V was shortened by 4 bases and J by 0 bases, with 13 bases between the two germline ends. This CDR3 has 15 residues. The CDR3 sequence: CASSPVMAANYGYTF. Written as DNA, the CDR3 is TGTGCCAGCAGCCCCGTTATGGCAGCTAACTATGGCTACACCTTC.